This T cell receptor beta chain comes out of a study of cytotoxic CD8 clonotypes in ibrutinib-treated CLL. Whole-study context: Mean per-sample yields comprised about 270,000 productive templates and fewer than 95,000 productive rearrangements.

Study results and caveats: Clonality was higher at ibrutinib response and returned toward baseline at progression. Patients showed higher baseline clonality than age-matched healthy donors, and it tracked circulating CD8+ T-cell counts.

For TCR beta libraries, around 2 micrograms of genomic DNA were obtained from cryopreserved PBMCs. A word on this clone: Its antigen is still unknown.

The CDR3 has 12 residues. Germline lookup yields CDR1 GTSNPN and CDR2 SVGIG (reference sequence). The germline V and J ends were trimmed by 2 bases and 12 bases, with 14 bases remaining between them. Libraries were prepared by immunoSEQ multiplex PCR; TCRdb keeps only in-frame clonotypes and omits some of them. The table has roughly 130,000 clones, 79% seen once. The V gene is TRBV30, the J gene TRBJ2-1, with a tentative D call TRBD2 (6 bases). The sequence derives from a human donor with chronic lymphocytic leukemia. Material: PBMCs, obtained after 12 months of ibrutinib treatment. DNA of the CDR3: TGTGCCTGGAGTTCGTCGGGAGTTGGGCAGTTCTTC. Residues: CAWSSSGVGQFF.